This is a list of T cell receptor beta chains from one sample in a study of T cells in Graves' hyperthyroidism and ophthalmopathy. TCRdb passed the multiplex PCR reads through MiXCR, listing each CDR3 protein once. The table has approximately 420,000 distinct CDR3 sequences, roughly 13% seen once; the top ten hold more than 4.5%. The sample taken for sequencing was blood. The receptor source for this set is a woman between 18 and 29 years old with Graves' hyperthyroidism. The CDR3 runs from the conserved cysteine through the conserved F or W. D genes are given only for firm matches. Clone size is given for some rows only: seen once, a few or many times, or a class if the clone is expanded.

few	11	TRBV29-1	TRBJ2-7	-	TGCAGCGTTGGGGTGGGGGCCGAGCAGTACTTC	CSVGVGAEQYF
few	12	TRBV6-5	TRBJ2-5	TRBD2	TGTGCCAGCAGTTACTCAAAGCGGGAGGTGTACTTC	CASSYSKREVYF
many	14	TRBV20-1	TRBJ2-7	TRBD1	TGCAGTGCTTCACCCCCGGGACAGGGACTCGAGCAGTACTTC	CSASPPGQGLEQYF
-	15	TRBV20-1	TRBJ2-5	TRBD1	TGCAGTGCTAGAGATTTGAGACAGGGTAGCGAGACCCAGTACTTC	CSARDLRQGSETQYF
few	18	TRBV7-9	TRBJ2-5	-	TGTGCCAGCAGCTTCACCCGCCCCTTTGAGTCGAGGCAAGAGACCCAGTACTTC	CASSFTRPFESRQETQYF
many	18	TRBV7-3	TRBJ2-3	TRBD2	TGTGCCAGCAGCTTAACCCTTACTGGAGCGGGAAGCACAGATACGCAGTATTTT	CASSLTLTGAGSTDTQYF
-	15	TRBV9	TRBJ2-5	-	TGTGCCAGCAGCGTTGGGCCCGAAGGGGCGGAGACCCAGTACTTC	CASSVGPEGAETQYF
many	15	TRBV20-1	TRBJ1-1	TRBD1	TGCAGTGCTAGAGAACAGGGGGTAAGGAACACTGAAGCTTTCTTT	CSAREQGVRNTEAFF
many	14	TRBV27	TRBJ2-7	TRBD1	TGTGCCAGCAGTCCCGGGACAGGGGCGTTCGAGCAGTACTTC	CASSPGTGAFEQYF
-	15	TRBV20-1	TRBJ1-4	-	TGCAGTGCTACGGCAGGGGATGAGGGGGATGAAAAACTGTTTTTT	CSATAGDEGDEKLFF
few	15	TRBV19	TRBJ1-5	-	TGTGCCAGTAGTATAGAAGGGGGGGCCCATCAGCCCCAGCATTTT	CASSIEGGAHQPQHF
many	19	TRBV12-3/TRBV12-4	TRBJ2-5	TRBD2	TGTGCCAGCAGTCCGCGAGGGAGTTGGAGACTAGCGGGAGATGAGACCCAGTACTTC	CASSPRGSWRLAGDETQYF
many	15	TRBV28	TRBJ2-1	-	TGTGCCAGCAGTTTTGCCCCAAGCTCCTACAATGAGCAGTTCTTC	CASSFAPSSYNEQFF
-	14	TRBV20-1	TRBJ2-7	-	TGCAGTGCTAGAGACTTCCAGGGCTCCTACGAGCAGTACTTC	CSARDFQGSYEQYF
-	13	TRBV30	TRBJ2-1	-	TGTGCCTGGGGGGATTTCGGTTTCAATGAGCAGTTCTTC	CAWGDFGFNEQFF
-	13	TRBV29-1	TRBJ2-7	TRBD2	TGCAGCGTTAGGACTAGCGGGTCGGATGAGCAGTACTTC	CSVRTSGSDEQYF
few	14	TRBV12-3/TRBV12-4	TRBJ2-1	-	TGTGCCAGCAGGCAGCTCCTCTCCTACAATGAGCAGTTCTTC	CASRQLLSYNEQFF
-	14	TRBV30	TRBJ1-1	TRBD1	TGTGCCTGGACTACAGGGGTAGGGAACACTGAAGCTTTCTTT	CAWTTGVGNTEAFF
many	13	TRBV2	TRBJ2-7	-	TGTGCCAGCACCCCTATGGGAGTGGACGAGCAGTACTTC	CASTPMGVDEQYF
few	15	TRBV19	TRBJ2-1	TRBD2	TGTGCCAGTAGTACCCGGACTAGCGGGTACAATGAGCAGTTCTTC	CASSTRTSGYNEQFF
many	18	TRBV18	TRBJ2-3	TRBD1	TGTGCCAGCTCACCCACGACATTTCCGGGACAGGGTACAGATACGCAGTATTTT	CASSPTTFPGQGTDTQYF
many	12	TRBV11-2	TRBJ2-7	-	TGTGCCAGCAGCTTAGTGTTCCACGAGCAGTACTTC	CASSLVFHEQYF
few	14	TRBV5-4	TRBJ1-1	TRBD1	TGTGCCAGCAGCCGGGACAGGGTCGGAACTGAAGCTTTCTTT	CASSRDRVGTEAFF
-	14	TRBV5-4	TRBJ1-1	-	TGTGCCAGCAGTTATCCCGACAGGAACACTGAAGCTTTCTTT	CASSYPDRNTEAFF
-	14	TRBV19	TRBJ1-5	TRBD1	TGTGCCAGTAGGACAACAGGGGGCTATCAGCCCCAGCATTTT	CASRTTGGYQPQHF
-	17	TRBV3-1	TRBJ1-3	-	TGTGCCAGCAGCCAGAGTCAGAACAGGGTTTCAGGAAACACCATATATTTT	CASSQSQNRVSGNTIYF
many	14	TRBV28	TRBJ2-7	-	TGTGCCAGCACCTCGGGTCAGGGGACCTACGAGCAGTACTTC	CASTSGQGTYEQYF
many	14	TRBV20-1	TRBJ1-5	-	TGCAGTGCCCCAGAAGGTCTTAGAAATCAGCCCCAGCATTTT	CSAPEGLRNQPQHF
few	14	TRBV10-3	TRBJ2-5	-	TGTGCCATCAGTGAGTCTTTCCGAAGGGAGACCCAGTACTTC	CAISESFRRETQYF
-	15	TRBV6-1	TRBJ1-5	-	TGTGCCAGCAGTGAAGAGACAGCTAGCAATCAGCCCCAGCATTTT	CASSEETASNQPQHF
many	17	TRBV6-1	TRBJ1-1	-	TGTGCCAGCAGCCGCGAGGAACACCGAGCCATGAACACTGAAGCTTTCTTT	CASSREEHRAMNTEAFF
many	12	TRBV20-1	TRBJ2-1	TRBD2	TGCAGTGCAAGCGGACTAGTAATGAGGCAGTTCTTC	CSASGLVMRQFF
-	14	TRBV19	TRBJ2-1	-	TGTGCCAGTAGTTCAGGGCTATCTGGGAATGAGCAGTTCTTC	CASSSGLSGNEQFF
many	13	TRBV20-1	TRBJ2-7	TRBD1	TGCAGTGCTCACGGACAGGGGCCTTACGAGCAGTACTTC	CSAHGQGPYEQYF
few	15	TRBV9	TRBJ1-5	TRBD1	TGTGCCAGCAGCGAATCGGGACAGGGCAATCAGCCCCAGCATTTT	CASSESGQGNQPQHF
many	13	TRBV2	TRBJ1-6	TRBD1	TGTGCCAGCGGGGACAGGGGCAATTCACCCCTCCACTTT	CASGDRGNSPLHF
many	16	TRBV7-3	TRBJ2-1	-	TGTGCCAGCAGCTTAACGGCGGTTAGCTCCTACAATGAGCAGTTCTTC	CASSLTAVSSYNEQFF
few	13	TRBV4-1	TRBJ2-7	-	TGCGCCAGCACGCGGCGGCATCACTACGAGCAGTACTTC	CASTRRHHYEQYF
many	13	TRBV29-1	TRBJ2-7	TRBD1	TGCAGCGCGCGACAGGGGGCAAGGTACGAGCAGTACTTC	CSARQGARYEQYF
-	15	TRBV7-2	TRBJ1-1	-	TGTGCCAGCAGCGCCCAATGGGGGCTGGGAACTGAAGCTTTCTTT	CASSAQWGLGTEAFF
many	14	TRBV12-3/TRBV12-4	TRBJ1-2	-	TGTGCCAGCAGCAATCAGGGGACTAACTATGGCTACACCTTC	CASSNQGTNYGYTF
many	16	TRBV2	TRBJ1-2	TRBD1	TGTGCCAGCAGTGAACCGGGACAGGGACGGGGCTATGGCTACACCTTC	CASSEPGQGRGYGYTF
few	15	TRBV5-1	TRBJ2-5	-	TGCGCCAGCAGCGAACAAACGACCGTTCAAGAGACCCAGTACTTC	CASSEQTTVQETQYF
many	11	TRBV20-1	TRBJ2-5	-	TGCAGTGCTAGTCGCCAAGAGACCCAGTACTTC	CSASRQETQYF
many	15	TRBV28	TRBJ2-4	-	TGTGCCAGCAGTACCACCCAGGGAAACAAAAACATTCAGTACTTC	CASSTTQGNKNIQYF
many	14	TRBV7-2	TRBJ2-7	TRBD1	TGTGCCAGCAGCCCAGGGGGCTCGGTCTACGAGCAGTACTTC	CASSPGGSVYEQYF